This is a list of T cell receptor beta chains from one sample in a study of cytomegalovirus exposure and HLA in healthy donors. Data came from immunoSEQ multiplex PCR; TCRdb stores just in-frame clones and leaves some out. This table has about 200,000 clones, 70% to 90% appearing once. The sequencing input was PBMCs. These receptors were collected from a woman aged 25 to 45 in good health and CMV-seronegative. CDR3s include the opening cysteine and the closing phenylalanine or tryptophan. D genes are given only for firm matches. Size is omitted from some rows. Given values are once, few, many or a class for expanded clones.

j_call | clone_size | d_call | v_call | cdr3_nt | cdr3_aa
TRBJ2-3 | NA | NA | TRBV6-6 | TGTGCCAGGACTACATCGGGGGTCGGAGATACGCAGTATTTT | CARTTSGVGDTQYF
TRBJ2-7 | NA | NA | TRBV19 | TGTGCCAGTAGTATAGATCGAGGGCGCGAGCAGTACTTC | CASSIDRGREQYF
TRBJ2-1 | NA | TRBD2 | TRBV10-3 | TGTGCCGCCGGCGGGAGGGAGAATGAGCAGTTCTTC | CAAGGRENEQFF
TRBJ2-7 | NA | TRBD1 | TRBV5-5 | TGTGCCAGCAGCTTATCCGGGACAGCCTACGAGCAGTACTTC | CASSLSGTAYEQYF
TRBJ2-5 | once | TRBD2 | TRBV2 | TGTGCCAGCGTGGGGGGGGTAGAGACCCAGTACTTC | CASVGGVETQYF
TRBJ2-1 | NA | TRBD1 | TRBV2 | TGTGCCAGCACCGGGACAGAGCCTTTTGGTGAGCAGTTCTTC | CASTGTEPFGEQFF
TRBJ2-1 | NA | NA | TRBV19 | TGTGCCAGTAGTCCCCAGGAATTCAATAATGAGCAGTTCTTC | CASSPQEFNNEQFF
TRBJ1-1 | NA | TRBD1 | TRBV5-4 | TGTGCCAGCAGCTTACGGACAGGGGGCGATGCTTTCTTT | CASSLRTGGDAFF
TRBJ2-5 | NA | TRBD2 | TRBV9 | TGTGCCAGCAGCGTAGGTAGCGGGCCCCAAGAGACCCAGTACTTC | CASSVGSGPQETQYF
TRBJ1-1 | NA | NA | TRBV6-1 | TGTGCCAGCAGTCCAACTCACCCGACATGGGGAGAGGCTTTCTTT | CASSPTHPTWGEAFF
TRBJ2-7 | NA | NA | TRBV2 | TGTGCCAGCAGTGAGGCGCGGGGACTGCTACAAAAGCAGTACTTC | CASSEARGLLQKQYF
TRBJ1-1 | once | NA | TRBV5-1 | TGCGCCAGCAGGTACAGGGCCCTGAACACTGAAGCTTTCTTT | CASRYRALNTEAFF
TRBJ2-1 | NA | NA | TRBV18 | TGTGCCAGCTCACCACGGCCATGGGAGATCTATGAGCAGTTCTTC | CASSPRPWEIYEQFF
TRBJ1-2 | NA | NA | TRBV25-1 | TGTGCCAGCAGTGGCCACAGCTATGGCTACACCTTC | CASSGHSYGYTF
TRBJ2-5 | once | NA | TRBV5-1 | TGCGCCAGCAGCCCCGGGCCTACAGGTACAGAGACCCAGTACTTC | CASSPGPTGTETQYF
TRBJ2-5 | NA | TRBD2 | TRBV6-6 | TGTGCCAGCAGTTACACTCCCCAGCGGGGGGTTGAGACCCAGTACTTC | CASSYTPQRGVETQYF
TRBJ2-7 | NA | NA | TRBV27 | TGTGCCAGCAGTTTCCTGCCTGGAGCTTCAGCCGAGCAGTACTTC | CASSFLPGASAEQYF
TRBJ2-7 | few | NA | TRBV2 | TGTGCCAGCAGTGAACAGAGAGAGGCATACGAGCAGTACTTC | CASSEQREAYEQYF
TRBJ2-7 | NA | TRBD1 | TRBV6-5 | TGTGCCAGCAGGACAGGGGGCTACGAGCAGTACTTC | CASRTGGYEQYF
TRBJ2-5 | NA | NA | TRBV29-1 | TGCAGCGTTGTCAGGGTTAGGGGAGAGACCCAGTACTTC | CSVVRVRGETQYF
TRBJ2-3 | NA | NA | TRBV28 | TGTGCCAGCAGTTTGAGAGATACGCAGTATTTT | CASSLRDTQYF
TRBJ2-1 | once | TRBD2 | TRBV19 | TGTGCCAGTAGTGTCAGCGGGAGCTCCTACAATGAGCAGTTCTTC | CASSVSGSSYNEQFF
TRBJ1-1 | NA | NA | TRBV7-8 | TGTGCCAGCAGCTTATGGGAGGCTGACACTGAAGCTTTCTTT | CASSLWEADTEAFF
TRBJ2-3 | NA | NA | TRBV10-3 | TGTGCCATCAGTGAGTCGAGGGCATCCACAGATACGCAGTATTTT | CAISESRASTDTQYF
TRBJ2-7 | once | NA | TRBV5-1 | TGCGCCAGCAGCTTACAGGGCTACTACGAGCAGTACTTC | CASSLQGYYEQYF
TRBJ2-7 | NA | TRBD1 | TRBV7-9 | TGTGCCAGCAGCTTATCTCGGGACAGGGTCTCCTACGAGCAGTACTTC | CASSLSRDRVSYEQYF
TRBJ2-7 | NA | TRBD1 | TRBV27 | TGTGCCAGCGGGGGGACAGGGGCCTTCTACGAGCAGTACTTC | CASGGTGAFYEQYF
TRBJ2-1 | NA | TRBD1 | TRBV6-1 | TGTGCCAGCAGTGACGGACAGGGGACGACGGAGAGGCAGTTCTTC | CASSDGQGTTERQFF
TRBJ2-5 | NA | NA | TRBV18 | TGTGCCAGCTCTCCGAACCAGAACCAAGAGACCCAGTACTTC | CASSPNQNQETQYF
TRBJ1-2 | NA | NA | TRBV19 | TGTGCCAGTAGTATTCTGGGACACGAAAACCATGGCTACACCTTC | CASSILGHENHGYTF
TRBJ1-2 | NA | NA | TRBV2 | TGTGCCAGCAGTGAGTACCCGGAGGGCGGCTACACCTTC | CASSEYPEGGYTF
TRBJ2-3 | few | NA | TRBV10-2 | TGCGCCAGCGGACCGACCCTAGCGCCAGATACGCAGTATTTT | CASGPTLAPDTQYF
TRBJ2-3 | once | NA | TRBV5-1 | TGCGCCAGCAGCTTTAGGGGCCAGCACACAGATACGCAGTATTTT | CASSFRGQHTDTQYF
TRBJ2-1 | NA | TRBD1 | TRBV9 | TGTGCCAGCAGCGCCGACAGGGATGAGCAGTTCTTC | CASSADRDEQFF
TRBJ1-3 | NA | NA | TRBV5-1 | TGCGCCAGCAGCTTCGACTTTTCAGGAAACACCATATATTTT | CASSFDFSGNTIYF
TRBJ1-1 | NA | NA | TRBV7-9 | TGTGCTAGCAGCTTAGATTCAGAGAACACTGAAGCTTTCTTT | CASSLDSENTEAFF
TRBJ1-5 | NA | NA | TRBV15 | TGTGCCACCAGCAGGAGACAGGACAATCAGCCCCAGCATTTT | CATSRRQDNQPQHF
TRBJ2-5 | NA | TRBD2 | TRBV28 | TGTGCCAGCAGTCTAGCGGGAGCGGGGAAGACCCAGTACTTC | CASSLAGAGKTQYF
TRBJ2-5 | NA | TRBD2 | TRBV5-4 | TGTGCCAGCACCCTAGCGGGAGCGGAGACCCAGTACTTC | CASTLAGAETQYF
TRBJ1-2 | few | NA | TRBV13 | TGTGCCAGCAGCTTAATTGGAGGGGTGGGCTACACCTTC | CASSLIGGVGYTF
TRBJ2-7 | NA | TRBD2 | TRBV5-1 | TGCGCCAGCAGCTTGGTAGCGGGGGACCTCTCCTACGAGCAGTACTTC | CASSLVAGDLSYEQYF
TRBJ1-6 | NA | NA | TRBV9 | TGTGCCAGCAGCTCCGGACTCTATAATTCACCCCTCCACTTT | CASSSGLYNSPLHF
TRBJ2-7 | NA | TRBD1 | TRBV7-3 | TGTGCCAGCAGCCAAGACAGGGGGCCGGTCTACGAGCAGTACTTC | CASSQDRGPVYEQYF